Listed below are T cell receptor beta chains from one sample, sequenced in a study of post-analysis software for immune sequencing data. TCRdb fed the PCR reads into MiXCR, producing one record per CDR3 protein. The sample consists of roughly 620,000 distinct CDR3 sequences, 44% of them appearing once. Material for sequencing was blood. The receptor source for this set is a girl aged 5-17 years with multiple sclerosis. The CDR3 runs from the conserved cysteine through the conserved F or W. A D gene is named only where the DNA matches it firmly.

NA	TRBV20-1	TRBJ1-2	CSARIRTVANYGYTF
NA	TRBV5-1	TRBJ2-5	CASSLKGLNNEQYF
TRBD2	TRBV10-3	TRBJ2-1	CAISDTGTSTNEQFF
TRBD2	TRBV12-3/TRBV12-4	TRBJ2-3	CASSLNGGGKGTQYF
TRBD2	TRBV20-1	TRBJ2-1	CSATPGGAGDEQFF
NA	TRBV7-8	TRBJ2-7	CASSLRRIGSYEQYF
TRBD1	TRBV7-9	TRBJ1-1	CASSPPMYQGVTEAFF
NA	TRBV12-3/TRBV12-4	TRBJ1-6	CASSLGQSRDSPLHF
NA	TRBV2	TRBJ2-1	CASSVDRKDEQFF
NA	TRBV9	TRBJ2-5	CASSAPGETQYF
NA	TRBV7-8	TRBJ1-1	CASSLNPGTEAFF
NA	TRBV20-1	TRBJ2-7	CSARPGGSYEQYF
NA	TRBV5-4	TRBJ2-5	CASSTGTPYGHEQYF
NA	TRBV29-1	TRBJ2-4	CSVELAKNIQYF
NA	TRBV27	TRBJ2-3	CASSLAGIGTDTQYF
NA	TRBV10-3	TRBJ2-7	CAISGAGEGAYEQYF
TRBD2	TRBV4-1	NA	CASSIPGLSYEQYF
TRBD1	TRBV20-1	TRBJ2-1	CSARYRDRGSREQFF
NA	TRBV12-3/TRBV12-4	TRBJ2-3	CASSLDAYTQYF
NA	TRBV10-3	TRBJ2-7	CAISESLPRTAPEYEQYF
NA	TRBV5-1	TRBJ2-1	CASSVSHFGYNEQFF
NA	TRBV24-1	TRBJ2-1	CATSDTRSGAGGDEQFF
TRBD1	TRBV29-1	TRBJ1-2	CSVSGGAYGYTF
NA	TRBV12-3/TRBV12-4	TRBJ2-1	CASSIPPPNEQFF
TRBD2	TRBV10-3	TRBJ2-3	CAIRGLAGVADTQYF
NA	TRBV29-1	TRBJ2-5	CSVEPRTEETQYF
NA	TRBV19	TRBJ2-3	CASSIAERTDTQYF
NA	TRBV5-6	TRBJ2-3	CASSFIRGDDTQYF